One sample yielded the 21 T cell receptor beta chains listed below, sequenced in a study of blood T cell repertoires in COVID-19. Measured with immunoSEQ multiplex PCR; TCRdb has only the in-frame clones, and not every one. The repertoire holds some 360,000 clones, with 85% to 90% as singletons. Sequences were obtained from PBMCs or T cells enriched from blood (not recorded which). The receptors were gathered from a woman aged 25 to 39 who had been exposed to COVID-19.

There are a few counts of this clone. The chain links TRBV5-5 to TRBJ1-5; D not certain. Trimming pared 0 bases from V and 7 bases from J, leaving 11 bases between. CDR3 size: 14 residues. The germline CDR1 and CDR2 sequences are SGHKS and YYEKEE (reference sequence). CDR3 residues: CASSLEAGGQPQHF. As DNA, the CDR3 is TGTGCCAGCAGCTTGGAGGCAGGCGGGCAGCCCCAGCATTTT.

The chain has TRBV28 and TRBJ1-5, with 10 positions matching TRBD1. The germline V gene encodes CDR1 MDHEN and CDR2 SYDVKM. The length of the CDR3 is 14 residues. V lost 8 bases, J lost 4 bases, and 5 bases stayed unmatched. The DNA for the CDR3 is TGTGCCAGCGAGGGGGGACAGGGGAATCAGCCCCAGCATTTT. This gives the protein CASEGGQGNQPQHF.

The chain employs TRBV4-2 and TRBJ2-7, with a tentative D call TRBD2 (5 bases). Trimming shortened V by 6 bases and J by 6 bases, and 18 bases separated the two germline ends. Germline V gene data show CDR1 as LGHNA and CDR2 as YNFKEQ. The CDR3 is 14 amino acids. Here the CDR3 reads CASRKDSEEGEQYF. DNA for the CDR3: TGTGCCAGCAGGAAGGACTCAGAGGAAGGCGAGCAGTACTTC.

The V and J genes are TRBV18 and TRBJ2-7, with 8 bases aligning to TRBD2. The CDR3 runs 14 residues. V shed 2 bases, J shed 5 bases, and the junction held 5 bases outside the gene matches. Germline loops: CDR1 KGHSH, CDR2 LQKENI. The CDR3 loop is CASSPGREAHEQYF. The CDR3, as DNA: TGTGCCAGCTCACCAGGGCGGGAGGCCCACGAGCAGTACTTC.

This clone appeared once. This sequence joins TRBV28 and TRBJ2-5; possible D gene TRBD2, 7 bases. The CDR3 loop spans 14 amino acids. Germline V gives CDR1 MDHEN, CDR2 SYDVKM. Trimming cost V 10 bases and J 4 bases, with 19 bases left between them. The CDR3 DNA is TGTGCCACCTCGGGGGGCACAGCAGTAGAGACCCAGTACTTC. Translating it yields CATSGGTAVETQYF.

The chain is built from TRBV28 and TRBJ2-7; TRBD1 aligns across 12 bases. Germline V gene lookup returns CDR1 MDHEN and CDR2 SYDVKM. The CDR3 runs to 17 residues. V shed 4 bases and J 7 bases; nucleotides not matched to a gene: 14. As DNA, the CDR3 is TGTGCCAGCAGTTCAACACATGGGACAGGGGGCCTTTGGGAGCAGTACTTC. It is translated as CASSSTHGTGGLWEQYF.

V and J are TRBV29-1 and TRBJ2-6; D may be TRBD2 (7 bases). Germline CDR1 and CDR2: SQVTM and ANQGSEA. This CDR3 region has 17 residues. Deletions cut 3 bases from V and 0 bases from J, with 15 bases between. CDR3 loop: CSVDTTGGSSGANVLTF. CDR3 DNA sequence: TGCAGCGTTGACACGACAGGCGGGAGCTCTGGGGCCAACGTCCTGACTTTC. The full variable domain, rest sourced from reference TRBV29-1 and TRBJ2-6, is SAVISQKPSRDICQRGTSLTIQCQVDSQVTMMFWYRQQPGQSLTLIATANQGSEATYESGFVIDKFPISRPNLTFSTLTVSNMSPEDSSIYLCSVDTTGGSSGANVLTFGAGSRLTVL.

The V and J genes are TRBV7-9 and TRBJ2-7, with TRBD2 identical over 8 bases. Trimming at V came to 0 bases and at J to 2 bases, leaving 6 bases not matched to a gene. CDR3 length equals 16 residues. CDR1 is SEHNR and CDR2 is FQNEAQ in the germline V gene (reference sequence). CDR3 in DNA: TGTGCCAGCAGCTTAGCGGGAAGCGGGAGTCCCTACGAGCAGTACTTC. Its protein is CASSLAGSGSPYEQYF.

In its sample, this clone was seen once. This rearrangement joins TRBV14 to TRBJ1-2; 12 nucleotides match TRBD1. The germline V gene has CDR1 SGHDN and CDR2 FVKESK. The CDR3 contains 17 residues. Trimming cost V 3 bases and J 5 bases; bases outside gene matches: 10. CDR3 in amino acids: CASSQTGTGGYGYGYTF. CDR3 sequence (DNA): TGTGCCAGCAGCCAGACCGGGACAGGGGGCTATGGGTATGGCTACACCTTC.

The chain carries TRBV27 and TRBJ2-2; perhaps TRBD1 as D (5 bases). CDR1 and CDR2 from the germline V gene are MNHEY and SMNVEV (reference sequence). The CDR3 loop spans 14 amino acids. Trimming shortened V by 5 bases and J by 2 bases, and 9 bases separated the two germline ends. The CDR3 DNA reads as TGTGCCAGCAGTCGAGACAGAAACACCGGGGAGCTGTTTTTT. Its translation: CASSRDRNTGELFF.

The V gene is TRBV24-1, the J gene TRBJ2-5; 10 bases are shared with TRBD1. CDR1 is KGHDR and CDR2 is SFDVKD in the germline V gene. CDR3 length: 15 residues. The J segment lost 4 bases and the V segment lost 3 bases, leaving 4 bases of the junction unmatched. The CDR3 nucleotides read TGTGCCACCAGTGATCCGAGACAGGGGGCAGAGACCCAGTACTTC. It specifies CATSDPRQGAETQYF.

This chain joins TRBV10-2 and TRBJ2-7, with D possibly TRBD1 on 5 matching bases. The CDR3 covers 13 residues. V lost 4 bases and J lost 3, with 10 bases in between. Germline V gives CDR1 WSHSY, CDR2 SAAADI. CDR3 region: CASSAGMGYEQYF. The CDR3 DNA sequence: TGCGCCAGCAGTGCAGGGATGGGCTACGAGCAGTACTTC.

V gene TRBV11-3 combines with J gene TRBJ2-1, with D perhaps matching TRBD2 (7 bases). V was trimmed by 5 bases and J by 10 bases, leaving 24 bases between them. Germline CDR1 and CDR2: SGHNT and YENEEA. This CDR3 contains 16 residues. Written as DNA, the CDR3 is TGTGCCAGCAGCCTAGTTCTAGGGGGAGGGCCGAGGGAGCAGTTCTTC. This sequence encodes CASSLVLGGGPREQFF.

This clone was seen just once. V is TRBV27 and J is TRBJ2-6; the D gene is possibly TRBD2 (6 bases). V was pared by 6 bases and J by 0 bases, with 12 bases between. This CDR3 is 16 amino acids long. Germline lookup yields CDR1 MNHEY and CDR2 SMNVEV (reference sequence). The CDR3 bases are TGTGCCAGCAGCTTGGGACTCCTCTCTGGGGCCAACGTCCTGACTTTC. It is translated as CASSLGLLSGANVLTF.

A few counts support this clone. The chain joins TRBV21-1 to TRBJ1-5. TRBV21-1 is a known pseudogene. The CDR3 runs to 15 residues. CDR3 DNA sequence: TGTGCCCACCCCCCTATCCCGTATAGCAATCAGCCCCAGCATTTT. The encoded protein is CAHPPIPYSNQPQHF.

The rearrangement uses TRBV10-3 and TRBJ2-7; 10 bases agree with TRBD1. V gave up 6 bases and J gave up 3 bases; unmatched junction bases: 8. This CDR3 spans 15 amino acids. Germline loops: CDR1 ENHRY, CDR2 SYGVKD. CDR3 nucleotides: TGTGCCATCAGCCTAGATTGGGACAGGGGCTACGAGCAGTACTTC. Protein sequence: CAISLDWDRGYEQYF.

The chain recombines TRBV29-1 with TRBJ2-3, with 13 positions matching TRBD2. Per germline, CDR1 SQVTM and CDR2 ANQGSEA. Trimming removed 6 bases from V and 6 bases from J; junction bases left unmatched: 15. CDR3 length: 17 amino acids. CDR3 region: CSVAPHLLAGGGDTQYF. CDR3 sequence (DNA): TGCAGCGTGGCACCTCACTTACTAGCGGGAGGGGGGGATACGCAGTATTTT.

This clone was seen a single time. This chain joins TRBV19 and TRBJ1-5; D not certain. CDR3 size: 16 residues. CDR1 LNHDA and CDR2 SQIVND come from the germline V gene (reference sequence). V lost 5 bases and J lost 0, with 14 bases in between. The CDR3 is CASSHRRTHSNQPQHF. Written as DNA, the CDR3 is TGTGCCAGTAGTCATCGGCGGACTCATAGCAATCAGCCCCAGCATTTT.

This clone occurred a few times. The rearrangement links TRBV27 to TRBJ2-2, with a tentative D call TRBD2 (5 bases). The CDR3 covers 12 residues. Germline lookup yields CDR1 MNHEY and CDR2 SMNVEV (reference sequence). V gave up 6 bases and J gave up 6 bases, with 8 bases separating them. The CDR3 region has the DNA TGTGCCAGCAGAACTAGTGCCGGGGAGCTGTTTTTT. It translates to CASRTSAGELFF.

Only one count was recorded for this clone. The chain recombines TRBV19 with TRBJ2-1, with a tentative D call TRBD2 (6 bases). CDR1 and CDR2 from the germline V gene are LNHDA and SQIVND (reference sequence). The CDR3 is 20 amino acids. Trimming shortened V by 4 bases and J by 0 bases, and 25 bases separated the two germline ends. The CDR3 loop is CASSRSLAPTYSNSYNEQFF. CDR3 nucleotides: TGTGCCAGTAGTAGGTCCCTAGCGCCCACTTATTCTAACTCCTACAATGAGCAGTTCTTC.

The chain carries TRBV19 and TRBJ1-1; D is ambiguous. V shed 5 bases and J shed 5 bases, with 6 bases lying between them. Per the germline V gene, CDR1 is LNHDA and CDR2 is SQIVND (reference sequence). The CDR3 runs to 11 residues. CDR3 loop: CASSRETEAFF. In DNA, the CDR3 is TGTGCCAGTAGTCGAGAGACTGAAGCTTTCTTT.